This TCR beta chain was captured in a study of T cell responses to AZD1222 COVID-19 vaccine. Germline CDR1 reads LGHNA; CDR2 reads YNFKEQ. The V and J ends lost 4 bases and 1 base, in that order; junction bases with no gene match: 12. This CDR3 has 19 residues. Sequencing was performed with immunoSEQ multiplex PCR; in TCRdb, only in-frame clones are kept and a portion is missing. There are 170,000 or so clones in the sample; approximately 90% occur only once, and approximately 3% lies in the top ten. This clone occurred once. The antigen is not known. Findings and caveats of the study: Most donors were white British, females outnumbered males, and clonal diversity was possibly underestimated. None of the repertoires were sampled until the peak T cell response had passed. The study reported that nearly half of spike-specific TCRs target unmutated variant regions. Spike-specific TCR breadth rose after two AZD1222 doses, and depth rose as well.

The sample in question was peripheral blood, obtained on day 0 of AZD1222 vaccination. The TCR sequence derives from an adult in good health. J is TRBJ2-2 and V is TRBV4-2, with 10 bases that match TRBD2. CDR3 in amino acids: CASSLGEASGGLNTGELFF. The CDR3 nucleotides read TGTGCCAGCAGCCTCGGGGAAGCTAGCGGGGGCCTGAACACCGGGGAGCTGTTTTTT.